A single sample is the source of the 2 T cell receptor beta chains below, sequenced in a study of T cells in Graves' hyperthyroidism and ophthalmopathy. TCR beta CDR3 region amplification was performed from RNA transcripts. HTBI primers were used for first-round RT-PCR of the TCR CDR3. TCRdb called the multiplex PCR reads again in MiXCR, with one record for every CDR3 protein. The sample includes about 420,000 distinct CDR3 sequences, about a sixth of them seen just once. The sequencing input was blood. These receptors came from a woman younger than 35 with Graves' hyperthyroidism.

This clonotype occurred many times. The rearrangement joins TRBV6-1 to TRBJ2-7; D might be TRBD2 (6 bases). CDR1 MNHNS and CDR2 SASEGT come from the germline V gene. V dropped 6 bases and J dropped 0 bases, with 15 bases sitting between them. The CDR3 contains 15 residues. The CDR3 spells CASRVRDSSSYEQYF. In DNA, the CDR3 is TGTGCCAGCAGAGTCCGGGACTCCTCCTCCTACGAGCAGTACTTC.

This clonotype appeared many times. The rearrangement joins TRBV18 to TRBJ2-5; D assignment may be TRBD1 or TRBD2 (5 bases each). Per the germline V gene, CDR1 is KGHSH and CDR2 is LQKENI. With 3 bases removed from V and 1 base from J, the gap between germline ends came to 12 bases. The CDR3 loop spans 15 amino acids. The DNA of the CDR3 is TGTGCCAGCTCACCGACGGGACGTTTCCAAGAGACCCAGTACTTC. This gives the protein CASSPTGRFQETQYF.